Shown below are 18 T cell receptor beta chains from a single sample sequenced in a study of shared clonotypes between healthy human individuals (dated by TCRdb to 2018 to 2020). Library preparation used the immunoSEQ multiplex PCR assay. Not all clones reach the TCRdb copy of this immuneACCESS table, which keeps in-frame sequences only. Checked studies attribute under half of the gap to unresolved V genes and leave the rest unexplained. Recorded for this sample are about 560,000 clones; around three quarters of them occurred a single time. More than 10% of the sample is taken by the ten largest. The specimen was PBMCs. The source is a woman aged 40 to 55 in good health. Some clones in this sample may be carry-over from other donors' samples.

This chain joins TRBV2 and TRBJ2-2; D might be TRBD2 (6 bases). Trimming cost V 3 bases and J 1 base, with 12 bases left between them. This CDR3 is built from 16 residues. Per the germline V gene, CDR1 is SNHLY and CDR2 is FYNNEI. CDR3: CASSEEGSVNTGELFF. The CDR3 coding sequence is TGTGCCAGCAGTGAGGAGGGTAGCGTGAACACCGGGGAGCTGTTTTTT.

The count of this clone is one. One end of the junction fails to match germline, which may point to a read error. The chain combines TRBV6-4 with TRBJ2-1; D uncertain. The germline gives CDR1 MRHNA, CDR2 SNTAGT. The CDR3 is 13 residues long. In nucleotides, the CDR3 is TGTGCCGGCAGTGACTCGAATTTAGGTGAGCAGTTCTTC. This sequence encodes CAGSDSNLGEQFF.

In regard to this clone: One base separates it from a far larger clone, so it is likely a read error. The chain links TRBV30 to TRBJ1-2; D not certain. Deletions cut 0 bases from V and 4 bases from J, with 9 bases between. CDR1 GTSNPN and CDR2 SVGIG come from the germline V gene (reference sequence). The CDR3 totals 13 residues. The CDR3 DNA is TGTGCCTGGAGTGTAACCCGACCCTATGGCTACACCTTC. It encodes CAWSVTRPYGYTF.

This chain joins TRBV7-6 and TRBJ2-1; D may be TRBD2 (6 bases). Germline V gene sequence: CDR1 SGHVS, CDR2 FNYEAQ. V lost 5 bases to trimming and J lost 6 bases, with 20 bases between them. CDR3 size: 16 residues. Here the CDR3 DNA reads TGTGCCAGCAGCCTACAGCCGGGACTGGGGGGCAATGAGCAGTTCTTC. Protein product: CASSLQPGLGGNEQFF.

CDR3 sequence reads: CASGPTGREQYF. CDR3 bases: TGTGCCAGCGGGCCGACAGGGCGAGAGCAGTACTTC. The chain recombines TRBV11-2 with TRBJ2-7, with 7 bases that match TRBD1. From germline, CDR1 is SGHAT and CDR2 FQNNGV. With 8 bases clipped from V and 7 bases from J, the junction kept 8 bases outside the gene matches. CDR3 size: 12 residues.

The chain carries TRBV6-1 and TRBJ1-3, with D unclear. V was trimmed by 3 bases and J by 9 bases, leaving 15 bases between them. Germline values: CDR1 MNHNS, CDR2 SASEGT. This CDR3 region has 14 residues. The CDR3 protein is CASSEGPGGGTIYF. The CDR3 DNA reads as TGTGCCAGCAGTGAGGGCCCGGGCGGAGGCACCATATATTTT.

This clone was seen a single time. This likely came from a read error, as a far larger clone is one base away. V and J are TRBV6-5 and TRBJ1-1; D remains unclear. V lost 7 bases and J 5 bases, leaving 17 bases between the germline ends. Germline V gene lookup returns CDR1 MNHEY and CDR2 SVGAGI. This CDR3 contains 14 residues. The CDR3 here is CASTSRWTATEAFF. In DNA, the CDR3 is TGTGCCAGCACCTCGAGGTGGACGGCGACTGAAGCTTTCTTT.

This chain uses TRBV19 with TRBJ2-7, with TRBD1 matching 9 bases. Trimming removed 9 bases from V and 3 bases from J; junction bases left unmatched: 6. The germline CDR1 and CDR2 sequences are LNHDA and SQIVND (reference sequence). The CDR3 consists of 13 residues. CDR3 bases: TGTGCCAGCGCCTCGACAGGGGGCTACGAGCAGTACTTC. Protein: CASASTGGYEQYF. Full variable domain (remainder filled in from reference TRBV19 and TRBJ2-7): DGGITQSPKYLFRKEGQNVTLSCEQNLNHDAMYWYRQDPGQGLRLIYYSQIVNDFQKGDIAEGYSVSREKKESFPLTVTSAQKNPTAFYLCASASTGGYEQYFGPGTRLTVT.

The chain is built from TRBV11-2 and TRBJ2-5; D call uncertain. Trimming took off 1 base at V and 6 bases at J, with 18 bases between the two ends. The CDR3 has 16 residues. Germline lookup yields CDR1 SGHAT and CDR2 FQNNGV. As DNA, the CDR3 is TGTGCCAGCAGCTTAGCGGTCGGAACGAGTTTTAAGACCCAGTACTTC. Encoded protein: CASSLAVGTSFKTQYF.

The V gene is TRBV7-9, the J gene TRBJ2-5; TRBD1 matches at 8 bases. Per germline, CDR1 SEHNR and CDR2 FQNEAQ (reference sequence). The junction had 11 bases not matched to a gene; V was cut back by 4 bases and J by 10 bases. The length of the CDR3 is 14 residues. The CDR3, as DNA: TGTGCCAGCAGCTCCTCAGGGGGCGCAGAGGACCAGTACTTC. Residues: CASSSSGGAEDQYF.

V and J are TRBV29-1 and TRBJ2-5, with D perhaps TRBD2 (5 bases). There are 14 residues in the CDR3. Deletions cut 6 bases from V and 1 base from J, with 15 bases between. Germline V gene data show CDR1 as SQVTM and CDR2 as ANQGSEA. The CDR3 protein is CSVNSDRGQETQYF. The DNA for the CDR3 is TGCAGCGTAAACTCGGACCGGGGCCAAGAGACCCAGTACTTC. Full variable domain (rest looked up from reference TRBV29-1 and TRBJ2-5): SAVISQKPSRDICQRGTSLTIQCQVDSQVTMMFWYRQQPGQSLTLIATANQGSEATYESGFVIDKFPISRPNLTFSTLTVSNMSPEDSSIYLCSVNSDRGQETQYFGPGTRLLVL.

V gene TRBV5-1 combines with J gene TRBJ2-3; no firm D call. The CDR3 runs to 16 residues. Germline V gives CDR1 SGHRS, CDR2 YFSETQ. The V end lost 0 bases, the J end lost 4 bases, and 15 bases lay between the germline ends. This chain's CDR3 is CASSLEGYRRADTQYF. CDR3 in DNA: TGCGCCAGCAGCTTGGAGGGCTACCGAAGAGCAGATACGCAGTATTTT.

The J gene is TRBJ1-5, the V gene TRBV18; the D gene is possibly TRBD1 (6 bases). The CDR3 length is 12 residues. Trimming pared 3 bases from V and 8 bases from J, leaving 8 bases between. In germline, CDR1 is KGHSH, CDR2 LQKENI. CDR3 in amino acids: CASSPDSEPQHF. The CDR3 bases are TGTGCCAGCTCACCGGACAGTGAGCCCCAGCATTTT. Looking up the rest from reference TRBV18 and TRBJ1-5 gives the full variable domain: NAGVMQNPRHLVRRRGQEARLRCSPMKGHSHVYWYRQLPEEGLKFMVYLQKENIIDESGMPKERFSAEFPKEGPSILRIQQVVRGDSAAYFCASSPDSEPQHFGDGTRLSIL.

Notes on this clone: In the same sample, other DNA sequences code for this CDR3. J is TRBJ2-7 and V is TRBV5-1, with 9 bases aligning to TRBD1. Germline V gene data show CDR1 as SGHRS and CDR2 as YFSETQ. J gave up 1 base and V 3 bases, and 2 bases lay outside the gene matches. This CDR3 spans 14 amino acids. CDR3 region: CASSSGTGSYEQYF. The CDR3 DNA sequence: TGCGCCAGCAGCTCCGGGACAGGGTCCTACGAGCAGTACTTC.

The chain joins TRBV2 to TRBJ2-7; 7 positions match TRBD1. V was pared by 7 bases and J by 6 bases, with 15 bases of the junction left unmatched. There are 15 residues in the CDR3. Germline V gene sequence: CDR1 SNHLY, CDR2 FYNNEI. In nucleotides, the CDR3 is TGTGCCAGCACCCGGGGCACAGGGGAAAGGGGCGAGCAGTACTTC. Its translation is CASTRGTGERGEQYF.

The chain uses TRBV19 and TRBJ1-2; TRBD1 matches at 7 bases. Germline V CDR1 and CDR2: LNHDA, SQIVND (reference sequence). J lost 5 bases, V lost 8 bases, and 11 bases had no gene match. The length of the CDR3 is 14 residues. CDR3 DNA: TGTGCCAGTCGACCAAGAGACAGGGTATATGGCTACACCTTC. This encodes CASRPRDRVYGYTF.

A single count supports this clone. The chain is built from TRBV6-1 and TRBJ1-4; 11 bases line up with TRBD1. Per germline, CDR1 MNHNS and CDR2 SASEGT. The CDR3 spans 15 residues. The V gene end was trimmed by 6 bases and the J gene end by 8 bases; junction bases not matched to a gene: 8. CDR3 sequence: CASRDRGQLEEKLFF. The CDR3 coding sequence is TGTGCCAGCAGGGACAGGGGGCAGTTAGAGGAAAAACTGTTTTTT.

The J gene is TRBJ2-3, the V gene TRBV6-6; D call uncertain. The germline gives CDR1 MNHNY, CDR2 SVGAGI (reference sequence). This CDR3 region has 16 residues. V gave up 1 base and J gave up 1 base, with 12 bases separating them. DNA for the CDR3: TGTGCCAGCAGTTACTTTTCTAGGTGGGGCACAGATACGCAGTATTTT. Translated: CASSYFSRWGTDTQYF.